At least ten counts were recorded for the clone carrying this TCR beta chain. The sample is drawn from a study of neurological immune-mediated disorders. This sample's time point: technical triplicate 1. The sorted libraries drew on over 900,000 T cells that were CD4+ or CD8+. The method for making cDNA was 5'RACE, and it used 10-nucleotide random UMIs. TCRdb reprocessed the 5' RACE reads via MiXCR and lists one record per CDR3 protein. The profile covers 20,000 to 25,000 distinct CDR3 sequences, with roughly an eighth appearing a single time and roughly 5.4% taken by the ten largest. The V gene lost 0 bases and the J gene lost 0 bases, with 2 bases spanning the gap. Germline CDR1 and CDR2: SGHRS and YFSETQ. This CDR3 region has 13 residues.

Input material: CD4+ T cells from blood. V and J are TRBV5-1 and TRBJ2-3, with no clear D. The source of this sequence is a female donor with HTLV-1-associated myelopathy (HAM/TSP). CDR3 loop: CASSLASTDTQYF. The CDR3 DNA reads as TGCGCCAGCAGCTTGGCCAGCACAGATACGCAGTATTTT.